Below are 15 T cell receptor beta chains sequenced from a single sample in a study of T cell responses to AZD1222 COVID-19 vaccine (dated by TCRdb to the early 2020s). The library was generated by the immunoSEQ multiplex PCR assay. In TCRdb, the immuneACCESS table is reduced to in-frame sequences with V and J assigned. These tables do not hold every clone; where another copy was compared, an unresolved V gene accounts for under half, and the others remain unexplained. Here the sample has roughly 120,000 clones; 70% to 90% occur a single time. The ten largest clones capture roughly 6.7% of the sample. In the paper's terms, the time point label means: about 28 days (+/-7) after the second vaccine dose. Specimen: peripheral blood, collected 28 days after the second AZD1222 dose. Every receptor here comes from an adult who received the AZD1222 COVID-19 vaccine.

V is TRBV28 and J is TRBJ1-1; the D gene is possibly TRBD1 (6 bases). V shed 5 bases and J shed 1 base, with 11 bases lying between them. The germline CDR1 and CDR2 sequences are MDHEN and SYDVKM. CDR3 length equals 14 residues. The CDR3 is CASSAWGANTEAFF. CDR3 coding DNA: TGTGCCAGCAGTGCGTGGGGGGCGAACACTGAAGCTTTCTTT.

The chain carries TRBV28 and TRBJ1-1; a weak D match, TRBD1 (5 bases). The CDR3 is made up of 16 amino acids. Germline V gives CDR1 MDHEN, CDR2 SYDVKM. Trimming removed 2 bases at V and 1 base at J, with 14 bases between. The CDR3 here is CASSLVGDRENTEAFF. DNA of the CDR3: TGTGCCAGCAGTTTAGTGGGGGATCGGGAGAACACTGAAGCTTTCTTT.

This chain uses TRBV28 with TRBJ1-2; no clear D. V lost 5 bases and J lost 2, with 12 bases in between. This CDR3 spans 14 amino acids. Per the germline V gene, CDR1 is MDHEN and CDR2 is SYDVKM. In DNA form, the CDR3 reads TGTGCCAGCAGTCTTTCCAGAGGGAACTATGGCTACACCTTC. Amino acid sequence: CASSLSRGNYGYTF.

This sequence joins TRBV18 and TRBJ1-1; 8 bases align to TRBD1. The CDR3 loop spans 15 amino acids. Germline CDR1 and CDR2: KGHSH and LQKENI. Trimming cost V 5 bases and J 2 bases; bases outside gene matches: 7. The CDR3 protein is CASSTNGQGNTEAFF. In DNA form, the CDR3 reads TGTGCCAGCTCAACGAACGGACAGGGAAACACTGAAGCTTTCTTT.

This chain connects TRBV4-2 to TRBJ2-7, with 10 bases aligning to TRBD2. V lost 4 bases and J lost 3; bases outside the gene matches: 9. The CDR3 sequence is 16 residues long. Germline CDR1 reads LGHNA; CDR2 reads YNFKEQ. The CDR3 DNA follows: TGTGCCAGCAGCCTCAGGACTAGCGGTGGTGGCTACGAGCAGTACTTC. Translation: CASSLRTSGGGYEQYF.

This clone appeared a single time. The genes are TRBV6-2 or TRBV6-3 and TRBJ1-1, with D hard to call. Trimming took off 5 bases at V and 0 bases at J, with 10 bases between the two ends. CDR3 length: 14 residues. CDR1 MNHEY and CDR2 SVGEGT come from the germline V gene. CDR3 DNA sequence: TGTGCCAGCAGTAACACCCCGATGAACACTGAAGCTTTCTTT. Protein: CASSNTPMNTEAFF.

The V and J genes are TRBV6-2 or TRBV6-3 and TRBJ1-2; unclear D gene. V was trimmed by 2 bases and J by 12 bases, leaving 16 bases between them. The germline gives CDR1 MNHEY, CDR2 SVGEGT. The CDR3 runs 13 residues. CDR3 amino acids: CASSYSGLGSDTF. DNA of the CDR3: TGTGCCAGCAGTTACAGTGGCCTCGGTTCGGACACCTTC.

V usage is TRBV11-2 and J usage is TRBJ1-2; D call uncertain. The V gene lost 3 bases and the J gene lost 2 bases, with 7 bases spanning the gap. CDR3 size: 13 residues. Germline V gives CDR1 SGHAT, CDR2 FQNNGV. DNA of the CDR3: TGTGCCAGCAGCTTTGGGGAGAACTATGGCTACACCTTC. Translation gives CASSFGENYGYTF.

V and J are TRBV6-2 or TRBV6-3 and TRBJ1-2, with D maybe TRBD1 (5 bases). This CDR3 has 15 amino acids. Per the germline V gene, CDR1 is MNHEY and CDR2 is SVGEGT. V was trimmed by 6 bases and J by 7 bases, leaving 21 bases between them. CDR3 region: CASSPWGSEIRGYTF. The CDR3 DNA is TGTGCCAGCAGCCCCTGGGGGAGCGAGATTCGTGGCTACACCTTC.

This clone was picked up a small number of times. The V call is TRBV6-5, the J call TRBJ1-6; maybe TRBD1 (6 bases). Germline V gene lookup returns CDR1 MNHEY and CDR2 SVGAGI. The CDR3 has 14 amino acids. The V end was cut by 5 bases, the J end by 10 bases, with 15 bases between. DNA for the CDR3: TGTGCCAGCAGTAGGGGGGGCGTTAACTCACCCCTCCACTTT. Its protein is CASSRGGVNSPLHF.

The rearrangement links TRBV4-3 to TRBJ1-1, with 7 bases lining up with TRBD1. The germline V gene encodes CDR1 LGHNA and CDR2 YSLEER. Trimming at V came to 4 bases and at J to 0 bases, leaving 2 bases not matched to a gene. The CDR3 sequence is 14 residues long. The CDR3 region has the DNA TGCGCCAGCAGCCGAGGGACAGTGAACACTGAAGCTTTCTTT. It encodes CASSRGTVNTEAFF.

This clone came up once. The chain has TRBV28 and TRBJ1-5, with D maybe TRBD1 (5 bases). This CDR3 has 16 residues. V lost 3 bases, J lost 4 bases, and 16 bases lay in between. Germline-derived CDR1 and CDR2 are MDHEN and SYDVKM. The DNA for the CDR3 is TGTGCCAGCAGTTTGGGGGTGGGGGGAGGTAATCAGCCCCAGCATTTT. Protein product: CASSLGVGGGNQPQHF.

This sequence joins TRBV27 and TRBJ1-2; 7 bases line up with TRBD1. Germline V gene sequence: CDR1 MNHEY, CDR2 SMNVEV (reference sequence). J lost 5 bases, V lost 4 bases, and 7 bases had no gene match. The CDR3 has 14 residues. The CDR3 is CASSSTGVAYGYTF. DNA for the CDR3: TGTGCCAGCAGTTCTACAGGGGTCGCTTATGGCTACACCTTC.

The V gene is TRBV6-2 or TRBV6-3, the J gene TRBJ1-2; D is possibly TRBD1 (5 bases). Germline values: CDR1 MNHEY, CDR2 SVGEGT. Trimming took off 6 bases at V and 3 bases at J, with 14 bases between the two ends. The CDR3 consists of 14 residues. DNA for the CDR3: TGTGCCAGCAGCTTTCGGACGGGACACTATGGCTACACCTTC. This codes for CASSFRTGHYGYTF.

The chain recombines TRBV4-2 with TRBJ1-5; 9 bases are shared with TRBD1. Germline CDR1 LGHNA, CDR2 YNFKEQ. J gave up 6 bases and V 0 bases, and 9 bases lay outside the gene matches. The CDR3 has 17 amino acids. CDR3 in amino acids: CASSQDLAQGAFQPQHF. Written as DNA, the CDR3 is TGTGCCAGCAGCCAAGATTTAGCACAGGGGGCCTTTCAGCCCCAGCATTTT.